Described below is a single T cell receptor (beta chain) sequence and its context. Its specificity is not known. The data belong to a study of T-cell reconstitution after alpha-beta-depleted transplantation in children. General study points: From surviving recipient T cells and thymic progenitors came the high day-60 TCRbeta diversity observed in some patients. T-cell counts and diversity at one year post-transplant came mainly from newly produced T cells. About two months after transplant, alpha-beta T cells reportedly came from several hundred expanded graft clones.

Unique molecular identifiers were used to barcode this TCRbeta library. TCRdb re-analysed the PCR reads in MiXCR, keeping a single row per CDR3 protein. The data contain almost 600,000 distinct CDR3 sequences, 25% to 30% of them seen just once; the ten biggest clones take up 36%. This CDR3 contains 13 residues. The germline V gene has CDR1 SGHRS and CDR2 YFSETQ. J was trimmed by 3 bases and V by 5 bases; bases with no gene match: 4. J is TRBJ2-7 and V is TRBV5-1; 8 bases align to TRBD1. The clonotype originates from a boy younger than two with Wiskott-Aldrich syndrome, due to receive a stem cell transplant. The specimen was PBMCs, collected before TCRalphabeta/CD19-depleted stem cell transplant. The CDR3 DNA sequence: TGCGCCAGCAGGAAGGGACAGGACTACGAGCAGTACTTC. It encodes CASRKGQDYEQYF.